What follows are 18 T cell receptor beta chains derived from one specimen sequenced in a study of blood T cells in healthy people across ages. Alongside a J-beta primer mix, a sample-barcoded 5' primer served in a second PCR lasting about 6 to 12 cycles. MiXCR was run by TCRdb on the 5' RACE reads, yielding one entry per CDR3 protein. The data show 650,000 to 800,000 distinct CDR3 sequences, more than 40% seen once. The sequenced sample consisted of blood. These receptors originate from a man in his sixties in good health.

The chain joins TRBV7-2 to TRBJ2-3; D is ambiguous. Germline assignment: CDR1 SGHTA and CDR2 FQGNSA. V was pared by 1 base and J by 7 bases, with 15 bases between. The CDR3 extends over 15 amino acids. DNA for the CDR3: TGTGCCAGCAGCTTAGTGGCCGTCGACACGCATACGCAGTATTTT. Amino acid sequence: CASSLVAVDTHTQYF.

The DNA of the CDR3 is TGTGCCAGCAGGTCGGTCAATTCACCCCTCCACTTT. This translates into CASRSVNSPLHF. This sequence joins TRBV27 and TRBJ1-6; D unresolved. In germline, CDR1 is MNHEY, CDR2 SMNVEV (reference sequence). This CDR3 contains 12 residues. The V and J ends lost 6 bases and 7 bases respectively, with 7 bases between them.

The V call is TRBV20-1, the J call TRBJ2-2; either TRBD1 or TRBD2 may supply D (7 bases each). The CDR3 loop spans 14 amino acids. Germline CDR1 and CDR2: DFQATT and SNEGSKA (reference sequence). V lost 1 base and J lost 6, with 12 bases in between. In nucleotides, the CDR3 is TGCAGTGCTAGAGTTTCAGGGGGGGCCGGGGAGCTGTTTTTT. Translation: CSARVSGGAGELFF.

This clonotype has only a few counts. The rearrangement uses TRBV5-1 and TRBJ1-4; D remains ambiguous. Germline V gene data show CDR1 as SGHRS and CDR2 as YFSETQ. This CDR3 has 16 residues. V was trimmed by 4 bases and J by 0 bases, leaving 13 bases between them. The CDR3 protein is CASSPGAGATNEKLFF. As DNA, the CDR3 is TGCGCCAGCAGCCCTGGCGCGGGAGCAACTAATGAAAAACTGTTTTTT.

The chain carries TRBV11-3 and TRBJ2-5, with 7 bases matching TRBD2. This CDR3 region has 14 residues. The ends lost 5 bases at V and 5 bases at J; junction bases unmatched: 8. Germline CDR1 SGHNT, CDR2 YENEEA. The CDR3 loop is CASSRKTSHETQYF. DNA of the CDR3: TGTGCCAGCAGCCGCAAGACTAGCCACGAGACCCAGTACTTC.

The gene calls are TRBV12-3 or TRBV12-4 and TRBJ2-3; D ambiguous. The CDR3 contains 13 residues. V was shortened by 5 bases and J by 0 bases, with 6 bases between the two germline ends. The CDR3 DNA reads as TGTGCCAGCAGTATGTCTAGCACAGATACGCAGTATTTT. Its translation is CASSMSSTDTQYF.

The rearrangement links TRBV7-2 to TRBJ2-1, with TRBD2 matching 9 bases. The better agreement between TRBJ2-7 and the DNA end casts doubt on the J call. The CDR3 consists of 18 residues. Germline loops: CDR1 SGHTA, CDR2 FQGNSA. In DNA, the CDR3 is TGTGCCAGCAGCTTAGCCCCCGCCTACGCGGGGGGGCACAATGAGCAGTACTTC. It translates to CASSLAPAYAGGHNEQYF.

This clonotype was counted a few times. This chain connects TRBV5-1 to TRBJ2-7, with a tentative D call TRBD1 (6 bases). V gave up 0 bases and J gave up 5 bases, with 18 bases separating them. Germline V gene data show CDR1 as SGHRS and CDR2 as YFSETQ. The CDR3 is 16 amino acids. Written as DNA, the CDR3 is TGCGCCAGCAGCTTGGGGGGTCACAGGGAAAGCCACGAGCAGTACTTC. Translation gives CASSLGGHRESHEQYF.

The V gene is TRBV9, the J gene TRBJ2-1; 9 positions match TRBD1. The J segment lost 6 bases and the V segment lost 3 bases, leaving 7 bases of the junction unmatched. Germline V CDR1 and CDR2: SGDLS, YYNGEE. The CDR3 sequence is 15 residues long. The CDR3 loop reads CASSASGQGGNEQFF. CDR3 coding DNA: TGTGCCAGCAGCGCCTCGGGACAGGGCGGCAATGAGCAGTTCTTC.

This rearrangement joins TRBV28 to TRBJ2-6; D gene uncertain. This CDR3 region has 15 residues. Germline V gives CDR1 MDHEN, CDR2 SYDVKM. Trimming shortened V by 2 bases and J by 4 bases, and 9 bases separated the two germline ends. The CDR3 region has the DNA TGTGCCAGCAGTTTACGGGTGAACGGGGCCAACGTCCTGACTTTC. It yields the protein CASSLRVNGANVLTF.

This clonotype came up a few times. V usage is TRBV5-1 and J usage is TRBJ1-5; tentatively, D is TRBD1 (6 bases). The CDR3 consists of 15 residues. Germline loops: CDR1 SGHRS, CDR2 YFSETQ. V lost 4 bases and J 2 bases, leaving 13 bases between the germline ends. DNA of the CDR3: TGCGCCAGCAGCCAGAACGCAGGGGGCAATCAGCCCCAGCATTTT. Protein sequence: CASSQNAGGNQPQHF.

The chain recombines TRBV7-2 with TRBJ1-1; 7 positions agree with TRBD1. CDR1 is SGHTA, CDR2 FQGNSA, per germline. J lost 4 bases, V lost 5 bases, and 4 bases had no gene match. This CDR3 region has 13 residues. The chain's CDR3 is CASSPDRPTEAFF. CDR3 DNA: TGTGCCAGCAGCCCGGACAGGCCCACTGAAGCTTTCTTT.

The gene calls are TRBV11-3 and TRBJ2-7, with D perhaps TRBD1 (5 bases). Trimming pared 5 bases from V and 3 bases from J, leaving 11 bases between. CDR3 length: 13 amino acids. CDR1 SGHNT and CDR2 YENEEA come from the germline V gene. CDR3 protein: CASSVGVFYEQYF. The CDR3 bases are TGTGCCAGCAGCGTAGGGGTTTTCTACGAGCAGTACTTC. The complete variable domain, with remaining parts taken from reference TRBV11-3 and TRBJ2-7, reads EAGVVQSPRYKIIEKKQPVAFWCNPISGHNTLYWYLQNLGQGPELLIRYENEEAVDDSQLPKDRFSAERLKGVDSTLKIQPAELGDSAVYLCASSVGVFYEQYFGPGTRLTVT.

As for this clonotype: This sequence may be a read error, since a much larger clone differs from it by one base. CDR3 sequence: CASTQATYGYTF. The CDR3 DNA reads TGTGCCAGTACACAAGCCACCTATGGCTACACCTTC. The genes are TRBV6-6 and TRBJ1-2; D is undetermined. This CDR3 comprises 12 residues. The V and J ends lost 9 bases and 4 bases respectively, with 12 bases between them. Looked up from germline, CDR1 is MNHNY and CDR2 is SVGAGI (reference sequence).

This clonotype appeared many times. The chain employs TRBV18 and TRBJ2-3; the D call may be TRBD1 or TRBD2 (5 bases each). CDR1 is KGHSH, CDR2 LQKENI, per germline. Trimming stripped 0 bases from V and 0 bases from J, with 13 bases between. The CDR3 extends over 17 amino acids. CDR3 protein: CASSPPRGVDSTDTQYF. For the CDR3, the DNA is TGTGCCAGCTCACCACCCAGAGGGGTTGATAGCACAGATACGCAGTATTTT. Full variable domain (missing parts from reference TRBV18 and TRBJ2-3): NAGVMQNPRHLVRRRGQEARLRCSPMKGHSHVYWYRQLPEEGLKFMVYLQKENIIDESGMPKERFSAEFPKEGPSILRIQQVVRGDSAAYFCASSPPRGVDSTDTQYFGPGTRLTVL.

The J gene is TRBJ2-1, the V gene TRBV6-6; D is perhaps TRBD1 or TRBD2 (5 bases each). The J call may be faulty, since TRBJ2-7 better matches the DNA end. From germline, CDR1 is MNHNY and CDR2 SVGAGI (reference sequence). The CDR3 spans 13 residues. The CDR3 reads CASRTRGDGEQYF. The CDR3, as DNA: TGTGCCAGCAGAACGAGGGGTGATGGGGAGCAGTACTTC.

The chain couples TRBV7-2 to TRBJ2-1; 9 bases fit TRBD2. Germline values: CDR1 SGHTA, CDR2 FQGNSA. The CDR3 sequence is 17 residues long. V was pared by 3 bases and J by 9 bases, with 15 bases of the junction left unmatched. The CDR3 spells CASSLWVAGVYNREQFF. The CDR3 DNA follows: TGTGCCAGCAGCTTGTGGGTAGCGGGGGTCTACAATCGTGAGCAGTTCTTC.

The chain has TRBV9 and TRBJ2-3, with TRBD2 as a possible D gene (7 bases). V was pared by 0 bases and J by 1 base, with 9 bases between. Germline V lookup: CDR1 SGDLS, CDR2 YYNGEE. The CDR3 loop spans 15 amino acids. Here the CDR3 DNA reads TGTGCCAGCAGCGTAGACGGGGGGCGCACAGATACGCAGTATTTT. Translating gives CASSVDGGRTDTQYF. Drawing the rest from reference TRBV9 and TRBJ2-3, the complete variable domain is DSGVTQTPKHLITATGQRVTLRCSPRSGDLSVYWYQQSLDQGLQFLIQYYNGEERAKGNILERFSAQQFPDLHSELNLSSLELGDSALYFCASSVDGGRTDTQYFGPGTRLTVL.